A single sample is the source of the 28 T cell receptor beta chains below, sequenced in a study of OX40 agonist ivuxolimab in advanced cancers. The receptor library was made with the immunoSEQ multiplex PCR assay. TCRdb provides this immuneACCESS table in a form limited to in-frame rearrangements. Some clones are lacking; in checked studies, under half of them reflect an unresolved V gene, and why the rest are absent is not known. This sample gives about 65,000 clones in total; 89% of them show up just once. In total, the top ten clones hold 0.8% to 1.2% of the sample. The sample consisted of CD4+ or CD8+ T cells sorted from blood, taken in a trial of the OX40 agonist ivuxolimab. These TCRs come from an adult with an advanced solid tumor such as melanoma, head and neck, liver or kidney cancer.

On this clone itself: This sample also contains other DNA sequences that code for the same CDR3. J is TRBJ2-3 and V is TRBV18; no firm D call. V was pared by 0 bases and J by 0 bases, with 1 base between. Germline V CDR1 and CDR2: KGHSH, LQKENI. There are 13 residues in the CDR3. CDR3 DNA sequence: TGTGCCAGCTCACCACCGAGCACAGATACGCAGTATTTT. Its protein product is CASSPPSTDTQYF.

CDR3 in amino acids: CATRDRAREKLFF. In nucleotides, the CDR3 is TGTGCCACCAGAGACAGGGCAAGGGAAAAACTGTTTTTT. V usage is TRBV25-1 and J usage is TRBJ1-4, with TRBD1 matching over 7 bases. The trim removed 10 bases at V and 8 bases at J, leaving 10 bases unmatched. This CDR3 spans 13 amino acids. Germline V lookup: CDR1 MGHDK, CDR2 SYGVNS.

This clone came up once. This chain links TRBV5-5 with TRBJ2-7, with no clear D. Trimming removed 4 bases from V and 1 base from J, with 6 bases in between. Germline values: CDR1 SGHKS, CDR2 YYEKEE (reference sequence). The length of the CDR3 is 12 residues. The CDR3 DNA reads TGTGCCAGCAGCGCGATGTCCTACGAGCAGTACTTC. This translates into CASSAMSYEQYF.

The V gene is TRBV5-6, the J gene TRBJ1-6; no clear D gene. Trimming removed 4 bases from V and 0 bases from J, with 14 bases in between. From germline, CDR1 is SGHDT and CDR2 YYEEEE. This CDR3 is built from 17 residues. The CDR3 here is CASSATSESSYNSPLHF. In DNA, the CDR3 is TGTGCCAGCAGCGCTACATCGGAGAGCTCCTATAATTCACCCCTCCACTTT.

CDR3 protein: CASSIGRGANNEQFF. CDR3 nucleotides: TGTGCCAGTAGTATCGGGCGGGGGGCTAACAATGAGCAGTTCTTC. The chain links TRBV19 to TRBJ2-1, with 8 bases aligning to TRBD2. Germline-derived CDR1 and CDR2 are LNHDA and SQIVND (reference sequence). The junction had 6 bases not matched to a gene; V was cut back by 3 bases and J by 5 bases. There are 15 residues in the CDR3.

This chain links TRBV9 with TRBJ1-4; TRBD1 might be the D (5 bases). V lost 3 bases to trimming and J lost 6 bases, with 12 bases between them. This CDR3 comprises 14 residues. The V gene's germline CDR1 is SGDLS and CDR2 YYNGEE. The CDR3: CASSDPGQDEKLFF. The CDR3 DNA reads TGTGCCAGCAGCGACCCGGGGCAAGATGAAAAACTGTTTTTT.

The genes are TRBV6-5 and TRBJ1-3; no clear D gene. This CDR3 comprises 15 residues. Deletions cut 0 bases from V and 1 base from J, with 7 bases between. Germline V gene data show CDR1 as MNHEY and CDR2 as SVGAGI. The CDR3 reads CASSYSYSSGNTIYF. The CDR3 DNA follows: TGTGCCAGCAGTTACTCGTACAGTTCTGGAAACACCATATATTTT.

The CDR3 sequence is CASSESGSRFATNEKLFF. The CDR3 region has the DNA TGCGCCAGCAGTGAGTCGGGTAGCAGGTTCGCAACTAATGAAAAACTGTTTTTT. This chain joins TRBV10-2 and TRBJ1-4, with D hard to call. Trimming shortened V by 0 bases and J by 0 bases, and 14 bases separated the two germline ends. Germline values: CDR1 WSHSY, CDR2 SAAADI. CDR3 length equals 18 residues.

The V and J genes are TRBV19 and TRBJ2-1; weak D call: TRBD2 (7 bases). CDR3 length: 15 residues. V was trimmed by 3 bases and J by 9 bases, leaving 18 bases between them. Looked up from germline, CDR1 is LNHDA and CDR2 is SQIVND (reference sequence). The CDR3, as DNA: TGTGCCAGTAGTATGGTTGTGGGGGGGCCCGGTGAGCAGTTCTTC. Its translation is CASSMVVGGPGEQFF.

This chain uses TRBV7-9 with TRBJ2-2; 13 bases fit TRBD2. The CDR3 has 17 residues. The ends lost 5 bases at V and 5 bases at J; junction bases unmatched: 8. The germline CDR1 and CDR2 sequences are SEHNR and FQNEAQ (reference sequence). Here the CDR3 DNA reads TGTGCCAGCAGCCTACTAGCGGGGGGGCCCCAGACCGGGGAGCTGTTTTTT. Its protein is CASSLLAGGPQTGELFF.

The V gene is TRBV6-5, the J gene TRBJ2-5, with 8 bases matching TRBD1. This CDR3 region has 13 residues. After removal of 6 bases from V and 4 bases from J, the junction contained 4 bases not matched to a gene. Germline CDR1 and CDR2: MNHEY and SVGAGI. CDR3 residues: CASRTGVPETQYF. The CDR3 DNA reads as TGTGCCAGCAGGACAGGGGTCCCAGAGACCCAGTACTTC.

The chain combines TRBV6-6 with TRBJ1-1; TRBD1 might be the D (6 bases). CDR3 size: 14 residues. Germline V gene data show CDR1 as MNHNY and CDR2 as SVGAGI (reference sequence). V gave up 5 bases and J gave up 4 bases, with 14 bases separating them. The CDR3 coding sequence is TGTGCCAGCAGTGACCGAGGGGGACGCACTGAAGCTTTCTTT. Amino acid sequence: CASSDRGGRTEAFF.

In regard to this clone: Germline and junction disagree at one end, which may indicate a read error. The V gene is TRBV6-5, the J gene TRBJ1-3; D uncertain. The CDR3 is 15 amino acids. From germline, CDR1 is MNHEY and CDR2 SVGAGI. In DNA, the CDR3 is TGTGCCGGCAGTTATGGTTACCAAGAGGGAAACACCATATATTTT. Its translation is CAGSYGYQEGNTIYF.

The chain employs TRBV29-1 and TRBJ2-4; D is tentatively TRBD1 or TRBD2 (5 bases each). CDR3 size: 14 residues. Deletions cut 5 bases from V and 3 bases from J, with 14 bases between. Germline V lookup: CDR1 SQVTM, CDR2 ANQGSEA. CDR3 loop: CSVRTGTDKNIQYF. CDR3 DNA: TGCAGCGTTCGGACCGGGACGGACAAAAACATTCAGTACTTC. Variable domain in full (rest from reference TRBV29-1 and TRBJ2-4): SAVISQKPSRDICQRGTSLTIQCQVDSQVTMMFWYRQQPGQSLTLIATANQGSEATYESGFVIDKFPISRPNLTFSTLTVSNMSPEDSSIYLCSVRTGTDKNIQYFGAGTRLSVL.

The V and J genes are TRBV5-1 and TRBJ2-1; 8 positions agree with TRBD2. V was clipped by 0 bases and J by 5 bases; unmatched bases: 4. Germline assignment: CDR1 SGHRS and CDR2 YFSETQ. CDR3 length: 15 residues. This CDR3 reads CASSLDAGGHNEQFF. CDR3 in DNA: TGCGCCAGCAGCTTGGACGCGGGGGGACACAATGAGCAGTTCTTC.

The CDR3 bases are TGTGCCAGCTCACCACTTGGACAGGCTCAAGAGACCCAGTACTTC. Translation: CASSPLGQAQETQYF. V is TRBV18 and J is TRBJ2-5, with 7 bases that match TRBD1. CDR3 length: 15 amino acids. With 1 base clipped from V and 2 bases from J, the junction kept 4 bases outside the gene matches. CDR1 is KGHSH and CDR2 is LQKENI in the germline V gene.

This clone was recorded a few times. This rearrangement joins TRBV10-1 to TRBJ2-1; D unresolved. Germline-derived CDR1 and CDR2 are WNHNN and SYGVQD (reference sequence). V dropped 5 bases and J dropped 4 bases, with 9 bases sitting between them. This CDR3 has 13 residues. CDR3 residues: CASSKGLYNEQFF. The CDR3 DNA sequence: TGCGCCAGCAGTAAGGGTTTATACAATGAGCAGTTCTTC.

The chain uses TRBV30 and TRBJ2-7, with unresolved D. Germline lookup yields CDR1 GTSNPN and CDR2 SVGIG (reference sequence). The CDR3 sequence is 12 residues long. V was trimmed by 2 bases and J by 4 bases, leaving 9 bases between them. In DNA, the CDR3 is TGTGCCTGGAGTAGGGCAGTTTACGAGCAGTACTTC. It yields the protein CAWSRAVYEQYF. The entire variable domain, with the rest obtained from reference TRBV30 and TRBJ2-7, is as follows: SQTIHQWPATLVQPVGSPLSLECTVEGTSNPNLYWYRQAAGRGLQLLFYSVGIGQISSEVPQNLSASRPQDRQFILSSKKLLLSDSGFYLCAWSRAVYEQYFGPGTRLTVT.

The V gene is TRBV19, the J gene TRBJ1-2; 7 nucleotides line up with TRBD1. In germline, CDR1 is LNHDA, CDR2 SQIVND (reference sequence). V was pared by 7 bases and J by 5 bases, with 10 bases of the junction left unmatched. CDR3 length equals 14 residues. DNA for the CDR3: TGTGCCAGTACCACCCTACAGGGGACATATGGCTACACCTTC. Translated, it gives CASTTLQGTYGYTF.

The chain recombines TRBV4-2 with TRBJ2-2; 8 bases line up with TRBD2. This CDR3 spans 16 amino acids. V gave up 4 bases and J gave up 5 bases; unmatched junction bases: 9. CDR1 is LGHNA and CDR2 is YNFKEQ in the germline V gene. The CDR3 bases are TGTGCCAGCAGCCCCCCGGGGGGGAAGAGAACCGGGGAGCTGTTTTTT. Protein product: CASSPPGGKRTGELFF.

The chain recombines TRBV5-1 with TRBJ2-2, with 8 bases lining up with TRBD1. With V trimmed by 5 bases and J by 5 bases, 11 bases remained unmatched. Germline assignment: CDR1 SGHRS and CDR2 YFSETQ. The CDR3 loop spans 16 amino acids. The CDR3 protein is CASRLGQGGDTGELFF. The CDR3 DNA follows: TGCGCCAGCAGACTAGGACAGGGAGGAGATACCGGGGAGCTGTTTTTT.

The J gene is TRBJ1-2, the V gene TRBV9; no definite D call. The germline V gene encodes CDR1 SGDLS and CDR2 YYNGEE. There are 15 residues in the CDR3. V dropped 4 bases and J dropped 3 bases, with 16 bases sitting between them. The CDR3 reads CASSSHRESHYGYTF. The CDR3 DNA reads as TGTGCCAGCAGCTCCCACAGAGAATCTCACTATGGCTACACCTTC.

The rearrangement links TRBV5-8 to TRBJ2-4; D is perhaps TRBD2 (5 bases). This CDR3 is built from 14 residues. V lost 2 bases to trimming and J lost 3 bases, with 9 bases between them. Germline lookup yields CDR1 SGHTS and CDR2 YDEGEE. The CDR3 spells CASSLWGDKNIQYF. For the CDR3, the DNA is TGTGCCAGCAGCTTATGGGGAGACAAAAACATTCAGTACTTC.

This chain links TRBV5-1 with TRBJ2-7; no reliable D call. The V and J ends lost 0 bases and 4 bases respectively, with 11 bases between them. This CDR3 has 14 residues. CDR1 and CDR2 from the germline V gene are SGHRS and YFSETQ. CDR3 sequence reads: CASSLGLNSYEQYF. The CDR3 bases are TGCGCCAGCAGCTTGGGCCTAAACAGTTACGAGCAGTACTTC.

The rearrangement links TRBV10-3 to TRBJ2-1; 10 nucleotides align to TRBD2. Germline assignment: CDR1 ENHRY and CDR2 SYGVKD. This CDR3 has 17 residues. After removal of 5 bases from V and 5 bases from J, the junction contained 12 bases not matched to a gene. As DNA, the CDR3 is TGTGCCATCAGTATTCGGCCGGGCCTAGCGGGGGACAATGAGCAGTTCTTC. Its protein product is CAISIRPGLAGDNEQFF.

This clone came up once. The gene calls are TRBV5-1 and TRBJ2-7; 8 nucleotides match TRBD1. CDR3 length equals 15 residues. V dropped 4 bases and J dropped 0; count of bases not matched to a gene: 6. The germline CDR1 and CDR2 sequences are SGHRS and YFSETQ. Written as DNA, the CDR3 is TGCGCCAGCAGCGGATCGACAGGGGCCTCCTACGAGCAGTACTTC. It is translated as CASSGSTGASYEQYF.

The chain links TRBV6-5 to TRBJ2-3; TRBD2 matches 7 bases. The germline V gene encodes CDR1 MNHEY and CDR2 SVGAGI. This CDR3 is 15 amino acids long. Trimming at V came to 3 bases and at J to 1 base, leaving 4 bases not matched to a gene. CDR3 sequence (DNA): TGTGCCAGCAGTTATCGGGGGGTCCGCACAGATACGCAGTATTTT. This gives the protein CASSYRGVRTDTQYF.

The chain uses TRBV4-2 and TRBJ2-3; the match to TRBD2 covers 11 bases. Germline CDR1 reads LGHNA; CDR2 reads YNFKEQ. V dropped 1 base and J dropped 6; count of bases not matched to a gene: 9. This CDR3 contains 17 residues. The CDR3 loop is CASSQGTRLAGRDTQYF. The CDR3 DNA reads TGTGCCAGCAGCCAAGGGACTAGACTAGCGGGGCGGGATACGCAGTATTTT.